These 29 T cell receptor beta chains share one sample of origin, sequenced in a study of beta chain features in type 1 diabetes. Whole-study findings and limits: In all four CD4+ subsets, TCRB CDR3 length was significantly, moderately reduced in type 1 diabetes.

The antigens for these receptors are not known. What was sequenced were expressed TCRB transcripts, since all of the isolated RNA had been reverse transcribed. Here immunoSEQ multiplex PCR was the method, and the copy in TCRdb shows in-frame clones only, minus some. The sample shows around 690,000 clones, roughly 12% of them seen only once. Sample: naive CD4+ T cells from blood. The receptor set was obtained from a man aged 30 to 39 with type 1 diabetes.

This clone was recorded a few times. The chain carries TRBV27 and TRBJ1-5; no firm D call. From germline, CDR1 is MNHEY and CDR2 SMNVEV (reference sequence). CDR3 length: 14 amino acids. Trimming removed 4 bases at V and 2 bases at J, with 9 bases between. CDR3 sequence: CASSSVLRNQPQHF. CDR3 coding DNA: TGTGCCAGCAGTTCGGTCCTTCGCAATCAGCCCCAGCATTTT.

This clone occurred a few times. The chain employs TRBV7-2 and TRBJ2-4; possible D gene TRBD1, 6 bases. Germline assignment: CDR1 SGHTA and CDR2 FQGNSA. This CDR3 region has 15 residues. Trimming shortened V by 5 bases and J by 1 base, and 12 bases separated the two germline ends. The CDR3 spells CASSREGVAKNIQYF. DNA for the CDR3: TGTGCCAGCAGCCGAGAGGGGGTGGCCAAAAACATTCAGTACTTC.

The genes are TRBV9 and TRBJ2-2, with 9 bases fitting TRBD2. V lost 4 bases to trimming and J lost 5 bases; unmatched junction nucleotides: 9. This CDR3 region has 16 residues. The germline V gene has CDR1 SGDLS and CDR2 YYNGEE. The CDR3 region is CASSSSSGGWTGELFF. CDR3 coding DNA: TGTGCCAGCAGCTCCAGTAGCGGGGGCTGGACCGGGGAGCTGTTTTTT.

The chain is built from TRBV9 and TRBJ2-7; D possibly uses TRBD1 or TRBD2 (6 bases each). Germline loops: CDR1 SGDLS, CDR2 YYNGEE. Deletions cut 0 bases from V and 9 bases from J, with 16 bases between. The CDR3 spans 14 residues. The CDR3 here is CASSVAFPGALQYF. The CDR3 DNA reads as TGTGCCAGCAGCGTAGCTTTTCCGGGGGCCTTGCAGTACTTC.

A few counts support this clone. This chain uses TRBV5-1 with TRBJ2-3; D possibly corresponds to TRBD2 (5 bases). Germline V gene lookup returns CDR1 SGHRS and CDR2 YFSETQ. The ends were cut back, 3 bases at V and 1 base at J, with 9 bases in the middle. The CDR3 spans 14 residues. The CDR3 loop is CASSWERGTDTQYF. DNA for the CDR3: TGCGCCAGCAGCTGGGAGAGAGGCACAGATACGCAGTATTTT.

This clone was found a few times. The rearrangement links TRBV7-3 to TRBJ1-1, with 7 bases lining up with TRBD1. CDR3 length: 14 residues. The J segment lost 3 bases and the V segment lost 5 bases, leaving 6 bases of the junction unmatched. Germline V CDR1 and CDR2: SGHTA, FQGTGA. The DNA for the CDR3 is TGTGCCAGCAGCGCACAGGGGTCAGACACTGAAGCTTTCTTT. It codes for CASSAQGSDTEAFF.

The CDR3 DNA is TGTGCCAGCAGCTTAGCGCAAACGAAGGGCTTCTACGAGCAGTACTTC. Its translation is CASSLAQTKGFYEQYF. The chain combines TRBV7-2 with TRBJ2-7; D unclear. Germline CDR1 is SGHTA and CDR2 is FQGNSA. The CDR3 is 16 residues long. Trimming removed 0 bases from V and 3 bases from J, with 15 bases in between.

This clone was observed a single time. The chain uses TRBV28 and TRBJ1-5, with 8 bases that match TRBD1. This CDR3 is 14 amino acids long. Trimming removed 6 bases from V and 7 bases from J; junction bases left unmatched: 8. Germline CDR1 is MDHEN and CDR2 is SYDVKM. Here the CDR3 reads CASRIGQGGQPQHF. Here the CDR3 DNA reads TGTGCCAGCAGAATCGGACAGGGCGGACAGCCCCAGCATTTT.

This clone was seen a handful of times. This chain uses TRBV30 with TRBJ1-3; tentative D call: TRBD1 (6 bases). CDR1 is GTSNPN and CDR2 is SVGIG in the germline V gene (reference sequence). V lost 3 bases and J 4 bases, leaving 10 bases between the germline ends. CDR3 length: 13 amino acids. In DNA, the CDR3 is TGTGCCTGGAGCGGACAGTCGGGAAACACCATATATTTT. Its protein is CAWSGQSGNTIYF.

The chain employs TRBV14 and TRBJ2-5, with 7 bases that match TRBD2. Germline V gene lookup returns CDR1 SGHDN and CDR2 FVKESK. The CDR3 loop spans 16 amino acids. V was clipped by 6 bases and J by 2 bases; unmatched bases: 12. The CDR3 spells CASSHTDRGDQETQYF. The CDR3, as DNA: TGTGCCAGCAGTCATACCGATCGGGGGGATCAAGAGACCCAGTACTTC.

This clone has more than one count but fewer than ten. Written as DNA, the CDR3 is TGTGCCAGCTCACCACAGCTCGGGACAGGGGGCCACGAGCAGTACTTC. This sequence encodes CASSPQLGTGGHEQYF. This rearrangement joins TRBV18 to TRBJ2-7, with TRBD1 identical over 12 bases. CDR3 length: 16 residues. Germline V gene lookup returns CDR1 KGHSH and CDR2 LQKENI. The J segment lost 5 bases and the V segment lost 1 base, leaving 6 bases of the junction unmatched.

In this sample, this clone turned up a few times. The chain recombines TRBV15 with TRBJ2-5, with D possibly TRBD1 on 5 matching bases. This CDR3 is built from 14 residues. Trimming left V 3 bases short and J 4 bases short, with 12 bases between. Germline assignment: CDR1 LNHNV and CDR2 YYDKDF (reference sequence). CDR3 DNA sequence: TGTGCCACCAGCAGCCGGGCCCAGGGAGAGACCCAGTACTTC. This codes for CATSSRAQGETQYF. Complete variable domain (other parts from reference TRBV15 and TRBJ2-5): DAMVIQNPRYQVTQFGKPVTLSCSQTLNHNVMYWYQQKSSQAPKLLFHYYDKDFNNEADTPDNFQSRRPNTSFCFLDIRSPGLGDTAMYLCATSSRAQGETQYFGPGTRLLVL.

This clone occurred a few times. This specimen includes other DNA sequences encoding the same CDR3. In DNA form, the CDR3 reads TGTGCCTGGAGGGGCACAGGGAATCAGCCCCAGCATTTT. Its translation: CAWRGTGNQPQHF. V gene TRBV30 combines with J gene TRBJ1-5; D is perhaps TRBD1 (6 bases). Germline-derived CDR1 and CDR2 are GTSNPN and SVGIG (reference sequence). The CDR3 totals 13 residues. Trimming removed 3 bases from V and 4 bases from J, with 10 bases in between.

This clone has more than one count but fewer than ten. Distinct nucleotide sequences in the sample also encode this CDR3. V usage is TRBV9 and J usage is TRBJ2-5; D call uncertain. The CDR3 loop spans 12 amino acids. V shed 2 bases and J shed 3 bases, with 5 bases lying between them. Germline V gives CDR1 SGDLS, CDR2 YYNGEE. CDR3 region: CASSVTEETQYF. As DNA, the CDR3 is TGTGCCAGCAGCGTCACAGAAGAGACCCAGTACTTC.

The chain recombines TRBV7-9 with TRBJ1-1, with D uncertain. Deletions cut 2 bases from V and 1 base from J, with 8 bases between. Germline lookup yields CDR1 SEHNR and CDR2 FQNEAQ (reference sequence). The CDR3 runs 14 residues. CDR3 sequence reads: CASSLSATNTEAFF. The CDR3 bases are TGTGCCAGCAGCTTAAGCGCGACGAACACTGAAGCTTTCTTT. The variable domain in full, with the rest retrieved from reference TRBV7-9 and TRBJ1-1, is DTGVSQNPRHKITKRGQNVTFRCDPISEHNRLYWYRQTLGQGPEFLTYFQNEAQLEKSRLLSDRFSAERPKGSFSTLEIQRTEQGDSAMYLCASSLSATNTEAFFGQGTRLTVV.

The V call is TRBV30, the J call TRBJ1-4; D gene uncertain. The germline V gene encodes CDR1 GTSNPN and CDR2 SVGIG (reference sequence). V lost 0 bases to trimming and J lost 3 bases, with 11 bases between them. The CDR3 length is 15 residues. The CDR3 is CAWSVRRAPNEKLFF. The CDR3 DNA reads TGTGCCTGGAGTGTAAGGCGGGCCCCTAATGAAAAACTGTTTTTT.

CDR3 DNA: TGTGCCAGCAGTTCCCGTCGGGGGGGAACTGAAGCTTTCTTT. Its protein is CASSSRRGGTEAFF. The rearrangement uses TRBV27 and TRBJ1-1; D perhaps matches TRBD1 (5 bases). This CDR3 comprises 14 residues. V shed 4 bases and J shed 5 bases, with 14 bases lying between them. CDR1 and CDR2 from the germline V gene are MNHEY and SMNVEV (reference sequence).

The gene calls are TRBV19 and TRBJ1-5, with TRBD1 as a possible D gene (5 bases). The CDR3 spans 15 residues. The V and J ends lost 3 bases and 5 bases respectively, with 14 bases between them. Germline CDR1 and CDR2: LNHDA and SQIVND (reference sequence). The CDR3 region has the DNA TGTGCCAGTAGTATTTCAGGGACTCTGGATCAGCCCCAGCATTTT. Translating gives CASSISGTLDQPQHF.

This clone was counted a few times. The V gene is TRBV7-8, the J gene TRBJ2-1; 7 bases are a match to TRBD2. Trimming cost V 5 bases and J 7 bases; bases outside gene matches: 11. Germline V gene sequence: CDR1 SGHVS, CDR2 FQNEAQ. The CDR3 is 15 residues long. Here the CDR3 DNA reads TGTGCCAGCAGCGGGGAGGGGCGATTTATGAATGAGCAGTTCTTC. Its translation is CASSGEGRFMNEQFF. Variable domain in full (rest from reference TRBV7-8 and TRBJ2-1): GAGVSQSPRYKVAKRGQDVALRCDPISGHVSLFWYQQALGQGPEFLTYFQNEAQLDKSGLPSDRFFAERPEGSVSTLKIQRTQQEDSAVYLCASSGEGRFMNEQFFGPGTRLTVL.

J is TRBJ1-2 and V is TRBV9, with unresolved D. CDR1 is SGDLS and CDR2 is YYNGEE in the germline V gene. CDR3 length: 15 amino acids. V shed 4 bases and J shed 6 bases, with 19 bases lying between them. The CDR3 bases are TGTGCCAGCAGCCGCGGTGGGGTGGGTGTCGATGGCTACACCTTC. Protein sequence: CASSRGGVGVDGYTF.

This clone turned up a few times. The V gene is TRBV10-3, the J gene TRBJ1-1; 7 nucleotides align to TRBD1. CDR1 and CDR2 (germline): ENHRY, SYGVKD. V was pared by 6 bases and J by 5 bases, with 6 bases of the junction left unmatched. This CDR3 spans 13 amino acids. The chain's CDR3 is CAIRETGETEAFF. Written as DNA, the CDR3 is TGTGCCATCAGGGAAACAGGGGAAACTGAAGCTTTCTTT.

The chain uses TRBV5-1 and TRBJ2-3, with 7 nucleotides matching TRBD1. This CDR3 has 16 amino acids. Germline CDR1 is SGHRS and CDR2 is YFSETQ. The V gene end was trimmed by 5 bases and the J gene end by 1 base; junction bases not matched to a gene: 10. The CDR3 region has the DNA TGCGCCAGCAGACTCGGACAGGCTCTTGGCACAGATACGCAGTATTTT. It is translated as CASRLGQALGTDTQYF.

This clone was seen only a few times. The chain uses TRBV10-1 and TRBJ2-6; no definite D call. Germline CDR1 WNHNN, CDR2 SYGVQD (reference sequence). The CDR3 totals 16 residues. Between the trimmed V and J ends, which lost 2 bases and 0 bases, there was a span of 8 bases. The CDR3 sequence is CASSEGSGSGANVLTF. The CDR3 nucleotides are TGCGCCAGCAGTGAGGGGTCCGGCTCTGGGGCCAACGTCCTGACTTTC.

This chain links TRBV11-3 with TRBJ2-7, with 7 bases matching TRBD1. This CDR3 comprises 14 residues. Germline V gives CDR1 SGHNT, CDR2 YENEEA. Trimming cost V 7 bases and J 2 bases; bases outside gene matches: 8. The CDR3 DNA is TGTGCCAGCACCGAGACAGGGAGTCCCTACGAGCAGTACTTC. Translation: CASTETGSPYEQYF.

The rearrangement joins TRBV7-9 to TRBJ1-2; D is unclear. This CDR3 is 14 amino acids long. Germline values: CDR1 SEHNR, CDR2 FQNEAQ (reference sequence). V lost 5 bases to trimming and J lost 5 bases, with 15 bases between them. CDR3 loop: CASSGRLLLYGYTF. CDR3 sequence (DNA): TGTGCCAGCAGCGGCCGGTTGTTGCTTTATGGCTACACCTTC.

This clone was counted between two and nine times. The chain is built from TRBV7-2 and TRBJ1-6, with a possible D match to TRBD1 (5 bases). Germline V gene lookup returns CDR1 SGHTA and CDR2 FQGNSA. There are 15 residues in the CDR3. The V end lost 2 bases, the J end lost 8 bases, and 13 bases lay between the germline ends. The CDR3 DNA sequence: TGTGCCAGCAGCTTACAAGGGGTAGAGGATTCACCCCTCCACTTT. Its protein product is CASSLQGVEDSPLHF.

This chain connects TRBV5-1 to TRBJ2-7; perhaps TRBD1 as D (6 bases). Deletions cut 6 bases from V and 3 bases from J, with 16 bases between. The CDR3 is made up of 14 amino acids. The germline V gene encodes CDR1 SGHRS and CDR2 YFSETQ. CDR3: CASTRGGQNYEQYF. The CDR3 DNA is TGCGCCAGCACCCGAGGAGGACAGAACTACGAGCAGTACTTC. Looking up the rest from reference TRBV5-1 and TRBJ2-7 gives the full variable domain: KAGVTQTPRYLIKTRGQQVTLSCSPISGHRSVSWYQQTPGQGLQFLFEYFSETQRNKGNFPGRFSGRQFSNSRSEMNVSTLELGDSALYLCASTRGGQNYEQYFGPGTRLTVT.

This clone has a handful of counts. DNA of the CDR3: TGTGCCAGTAAACCCCAGGGCTCTGGAAACACCATATATTTT. The encoded protein is CASKPQGSGNTIYF. The rearrangement joins TRBV19 to TRBJ1-3; a possible D gene is TRBD1 (5 bases). Germline lookup yields CDR1 LNHDA and CDR2 SQIVND (reference sequence). With 7 bases removed from V and 0 bases from J, the gap between germline ends came to 10 bases. The CDR3 consists of 14 residues.

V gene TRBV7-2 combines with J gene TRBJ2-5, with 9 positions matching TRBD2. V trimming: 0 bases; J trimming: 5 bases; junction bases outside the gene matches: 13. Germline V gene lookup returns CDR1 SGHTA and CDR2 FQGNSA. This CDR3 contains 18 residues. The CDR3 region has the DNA TGTGCCAGCAGCTTAGCGTCCGACTCACTAGCGGGCTCGGAGACCCAGTACTTC. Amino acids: CASSLASDSLAGSETQYF.